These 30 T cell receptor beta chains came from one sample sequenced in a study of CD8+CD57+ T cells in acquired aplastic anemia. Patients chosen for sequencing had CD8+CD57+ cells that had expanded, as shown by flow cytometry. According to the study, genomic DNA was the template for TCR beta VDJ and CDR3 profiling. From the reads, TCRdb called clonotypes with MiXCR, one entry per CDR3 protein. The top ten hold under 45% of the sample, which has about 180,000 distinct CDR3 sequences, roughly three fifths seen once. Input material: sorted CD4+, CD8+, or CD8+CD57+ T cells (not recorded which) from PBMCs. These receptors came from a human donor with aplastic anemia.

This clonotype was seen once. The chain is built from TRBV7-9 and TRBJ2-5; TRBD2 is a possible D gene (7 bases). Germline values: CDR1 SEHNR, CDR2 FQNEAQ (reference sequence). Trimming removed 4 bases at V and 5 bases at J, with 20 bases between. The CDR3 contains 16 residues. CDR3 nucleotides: TGTGCCAGCAGCTCAGACAGGTTGGGGGGGGGTGAGACCCAGTACTTC. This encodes CASSSDRLGGGETQYF.

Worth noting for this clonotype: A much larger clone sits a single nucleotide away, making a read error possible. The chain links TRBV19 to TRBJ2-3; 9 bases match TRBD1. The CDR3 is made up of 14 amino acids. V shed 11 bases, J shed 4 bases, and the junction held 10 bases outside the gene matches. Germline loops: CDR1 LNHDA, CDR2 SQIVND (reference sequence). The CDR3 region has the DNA TGTGCCGGTCGAAAAACAGGGGGCCCAGATACGCAGTATTTT. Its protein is CAGRKTGGPDTQYF.

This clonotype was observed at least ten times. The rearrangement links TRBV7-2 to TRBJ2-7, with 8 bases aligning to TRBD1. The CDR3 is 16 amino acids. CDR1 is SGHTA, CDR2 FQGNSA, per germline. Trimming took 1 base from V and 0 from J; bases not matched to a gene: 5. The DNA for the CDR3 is TGTGCCAGCAGCTTAGTATGGACAGGGAGCTCCTACGAGCAGTACTTC. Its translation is CASSLVWTGSSYEQYF.

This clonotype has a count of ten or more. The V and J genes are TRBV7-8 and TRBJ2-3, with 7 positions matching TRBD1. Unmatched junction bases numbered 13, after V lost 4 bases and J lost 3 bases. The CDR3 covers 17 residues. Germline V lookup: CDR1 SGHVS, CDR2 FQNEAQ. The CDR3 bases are TGTGCCAGCAGCTCACTACCTACAGGGGTGTGGACAGATACGCAGTATTTT. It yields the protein CASSSLPTGVWTDTQYF.

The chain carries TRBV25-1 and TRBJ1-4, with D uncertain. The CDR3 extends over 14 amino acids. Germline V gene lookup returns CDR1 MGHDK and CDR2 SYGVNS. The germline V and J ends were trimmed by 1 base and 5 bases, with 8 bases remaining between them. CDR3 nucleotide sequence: TGTGCCAGCAGTGAATCGGTGGAGAATGAAAAACTGTTTTTT. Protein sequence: CASSESVENEKLFF.

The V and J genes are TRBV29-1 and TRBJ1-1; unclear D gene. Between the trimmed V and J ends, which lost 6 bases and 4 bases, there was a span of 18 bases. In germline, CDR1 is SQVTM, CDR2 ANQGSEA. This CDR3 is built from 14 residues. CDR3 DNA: TGCAGCGTGAGAGAAAAGGGTTTGGTCACTGAAGCTTTCTTT. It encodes CSVREKGLVTEAFF.

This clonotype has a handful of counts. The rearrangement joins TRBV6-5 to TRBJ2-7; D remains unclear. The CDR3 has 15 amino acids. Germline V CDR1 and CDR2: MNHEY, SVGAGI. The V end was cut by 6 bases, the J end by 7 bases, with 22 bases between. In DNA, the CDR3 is TGTGCCAGCAGACTCCGGGCCCTTGGGTTGGGAGAGCAGTACTTC. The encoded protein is CASRLRALGLGEQYF.

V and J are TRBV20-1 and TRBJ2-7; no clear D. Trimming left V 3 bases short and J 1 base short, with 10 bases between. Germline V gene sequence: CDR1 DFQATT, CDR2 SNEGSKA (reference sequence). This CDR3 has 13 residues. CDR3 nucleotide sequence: TGCAGTGCTAGGGCACTTACATCCTACGAGCAGTACTTC. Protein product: CSARALTSYEQYF.

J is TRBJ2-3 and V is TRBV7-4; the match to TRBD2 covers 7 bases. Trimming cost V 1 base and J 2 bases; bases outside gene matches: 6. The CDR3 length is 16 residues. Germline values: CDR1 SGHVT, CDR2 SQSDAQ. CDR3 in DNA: TGTGCCAGCAGCTTAGGGGCCGGGACTAACACAGATACGCAGTATTTT. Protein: CASSLGAGTNTDTQYF.

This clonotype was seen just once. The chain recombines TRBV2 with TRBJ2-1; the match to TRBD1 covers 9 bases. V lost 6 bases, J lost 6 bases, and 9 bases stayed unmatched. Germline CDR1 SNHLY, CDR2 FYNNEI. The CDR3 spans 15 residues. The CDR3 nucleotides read TGTGCCAGCAGACGATCCGGGACAGGGCTCAATGAGCAGTTCTTC. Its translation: CASRRSGTGLNEQFF.

The CDR3 region has the DNA TGCAGCGCACGGGACAGGGGACGGGCCGGGGAGCTGTTTTTT. This encodes CSARDRGRAGELFF. The V and J genes are TRBV29-1 and TRBJ2-2; 10 bases agree with TRBD1. CDR3 length equals 14 residues. CDR1 and CDR2 (germline): SQVTM, ANQGSEA. V gave up 7 bases and J gave up 6 bases; unmatched junction bases: 8.

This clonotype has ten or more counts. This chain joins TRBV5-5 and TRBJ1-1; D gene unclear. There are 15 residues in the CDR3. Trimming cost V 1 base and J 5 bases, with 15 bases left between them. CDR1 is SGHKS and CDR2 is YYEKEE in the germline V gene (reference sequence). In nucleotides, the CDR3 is TGTGCCAGCAGCTTGTATCTGGGGATGGGGACTGAAGCTTTCTTT. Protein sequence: CASSLYLGMGTEAFF.

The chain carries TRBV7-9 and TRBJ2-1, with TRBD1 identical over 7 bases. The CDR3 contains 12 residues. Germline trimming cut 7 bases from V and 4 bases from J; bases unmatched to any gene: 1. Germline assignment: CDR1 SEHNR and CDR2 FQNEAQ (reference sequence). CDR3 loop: CASTGQYNEQFF. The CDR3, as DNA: TGTGCCAGCACGGGACAGTACAATGAGCAGTTCTTC.

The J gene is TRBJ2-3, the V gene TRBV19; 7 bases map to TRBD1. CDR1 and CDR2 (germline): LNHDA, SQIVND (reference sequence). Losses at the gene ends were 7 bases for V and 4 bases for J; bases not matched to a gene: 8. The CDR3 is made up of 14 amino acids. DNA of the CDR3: TGTGCCAGTAATGCGAGACAGGGCGCAGATACGCAGTATTTT. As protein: CASNARQGADTQYF.

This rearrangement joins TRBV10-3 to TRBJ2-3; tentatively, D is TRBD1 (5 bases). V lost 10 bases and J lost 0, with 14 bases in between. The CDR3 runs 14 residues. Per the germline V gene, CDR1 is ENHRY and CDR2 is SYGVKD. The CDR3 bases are TGTGCCACGGGCGACAGTTCTAGCACAGATACGCAGTATTTT. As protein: CATGDSSSTDTQYF.

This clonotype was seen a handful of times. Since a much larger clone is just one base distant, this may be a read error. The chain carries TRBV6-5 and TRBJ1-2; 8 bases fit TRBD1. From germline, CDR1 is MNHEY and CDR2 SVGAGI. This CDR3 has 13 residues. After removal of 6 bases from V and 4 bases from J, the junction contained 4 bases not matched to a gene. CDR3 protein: CASSLGTGYGYTF. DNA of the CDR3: TGTGCCAGCAGCCTCGGGACAGGCTATGGCTACACCTTC.

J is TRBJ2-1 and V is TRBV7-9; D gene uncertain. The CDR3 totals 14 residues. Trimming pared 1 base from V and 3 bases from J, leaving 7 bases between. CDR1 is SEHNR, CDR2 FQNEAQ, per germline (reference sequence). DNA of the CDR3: TGTGCCAGCAGCTTAGGAGATTTCTACAATGAGCAGTTCTTC. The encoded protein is CASSLGDFYNEQFF. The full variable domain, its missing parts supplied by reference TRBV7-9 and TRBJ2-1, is DTGVSQNPRHKITKRGQNVTFRCDPISEHNRLYWYRQTLGQGPEFLTYFQNEAQLEKSRLLSDRFSAERPKGSFSTLEIQRTEQGDSAMYLCASSLGDFYNEQFFGPGTRLTVL.

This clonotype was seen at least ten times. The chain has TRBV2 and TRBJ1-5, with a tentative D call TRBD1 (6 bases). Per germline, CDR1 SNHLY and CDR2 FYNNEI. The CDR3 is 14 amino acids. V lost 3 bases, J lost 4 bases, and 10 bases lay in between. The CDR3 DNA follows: TGTGCCAGCAGTGATCTAGGGGGAAATCAGCCCCAGCATTTT. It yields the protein CASSDLGGNQPQHF.

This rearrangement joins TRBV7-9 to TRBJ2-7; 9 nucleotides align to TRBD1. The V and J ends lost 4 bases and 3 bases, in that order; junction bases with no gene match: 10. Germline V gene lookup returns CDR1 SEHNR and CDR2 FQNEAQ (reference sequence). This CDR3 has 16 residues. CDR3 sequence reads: CASSSYSGTGHYEQYF. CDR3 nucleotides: TGTGCCAGCAGCTCCTACTCCGGGACAGGGCACTACGAGCAGTACTTC.

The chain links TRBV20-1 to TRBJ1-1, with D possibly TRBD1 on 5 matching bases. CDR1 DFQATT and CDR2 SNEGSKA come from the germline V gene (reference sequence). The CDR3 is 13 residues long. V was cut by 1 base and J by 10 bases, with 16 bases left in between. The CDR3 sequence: CSARVETAGLAFF. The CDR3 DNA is TGCAGTGCTAGAGTAGAGACCGCGGGACTAGCTTTCTTT.

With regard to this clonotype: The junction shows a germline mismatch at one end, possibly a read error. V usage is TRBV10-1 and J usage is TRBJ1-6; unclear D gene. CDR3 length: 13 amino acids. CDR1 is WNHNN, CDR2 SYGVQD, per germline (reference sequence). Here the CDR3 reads CASSLNPDSPLHF. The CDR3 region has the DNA TGTGCCAGCAGTTTAAATCCGGACTCACCCCTCCACTTT.

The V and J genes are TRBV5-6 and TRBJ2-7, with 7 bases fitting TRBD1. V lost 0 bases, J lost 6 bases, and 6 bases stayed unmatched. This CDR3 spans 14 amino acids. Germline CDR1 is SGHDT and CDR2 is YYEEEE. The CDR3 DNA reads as TGTGCCAGCAGCTTGGGACAGGGAGTCTGCGAGCAGTACTTC. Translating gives CASSLGQGVCEQYF. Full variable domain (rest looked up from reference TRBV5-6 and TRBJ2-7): DAGVTQSPTHLIKTRGQQVTLRCSPKSGHDTVSWYQQALGQGPQFIFQYYEEEERQRGNFPDRFSGHQFPNYSSELNVNALLLGDSALYLCASSLGQGVCEQYFGPGTRLTVT.

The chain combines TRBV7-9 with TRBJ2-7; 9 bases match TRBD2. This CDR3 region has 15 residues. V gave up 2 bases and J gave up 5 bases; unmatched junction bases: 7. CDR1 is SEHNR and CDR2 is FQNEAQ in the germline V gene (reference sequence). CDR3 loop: CASSLNLAGEHEQYF. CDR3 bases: TGTGCCAGCAGCTTAAATTTAGCGGGAGAACACGAGCAGTACTTC.

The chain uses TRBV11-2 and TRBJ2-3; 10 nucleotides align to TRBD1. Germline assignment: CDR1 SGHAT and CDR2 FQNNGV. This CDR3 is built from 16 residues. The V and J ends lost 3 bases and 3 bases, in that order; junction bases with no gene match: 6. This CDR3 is CASSLGDRGRTDTQYF. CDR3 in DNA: TGTGCCAGCAGCTTGGGGGACAGGGGAAGGACAGATACGCAGTATTTT.

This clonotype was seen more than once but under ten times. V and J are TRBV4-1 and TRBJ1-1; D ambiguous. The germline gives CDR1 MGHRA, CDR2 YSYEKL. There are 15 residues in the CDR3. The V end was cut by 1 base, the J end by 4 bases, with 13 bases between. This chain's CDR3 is CASSQGPRGATEAFF. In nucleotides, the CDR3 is TGCGCCAGCAGCCAAGGCCCTCGGGGTGCCACTGAAGCTTTCTTT.

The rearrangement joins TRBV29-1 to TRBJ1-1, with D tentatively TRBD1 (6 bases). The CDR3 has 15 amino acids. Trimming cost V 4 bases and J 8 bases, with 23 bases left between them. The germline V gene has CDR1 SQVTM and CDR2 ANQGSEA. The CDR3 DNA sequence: TGCAGCGTTGTAGGTTTACAGACACAGGGTGGAGAAGCTTTCTTT. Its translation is CSVVGLQTQGGEAFF.

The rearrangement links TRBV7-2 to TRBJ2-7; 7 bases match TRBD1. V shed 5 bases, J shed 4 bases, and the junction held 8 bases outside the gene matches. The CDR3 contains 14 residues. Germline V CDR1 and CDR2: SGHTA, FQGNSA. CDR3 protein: CASSQGSTGYEQYF. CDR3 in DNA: TGTGCCAGCAGCCAGGGCTCGACAGGGTACGAGCAGTACTTC.

The CDR3 nucleotides are TGCGCCAGCAGTGACTTCGGGACCCAGTACTTC. Amino acids: CASSDFGTQYF. This rearrangement joins TRBV10-1 to TRBJ2-5; D remains ambiguous. CDR3 length: 11 amino acids. The germline V gene has CDR1 WNHNN and CDR2 SYGVQD (reference sequence). V was shortened by 3 bases and J by 7 bases, with 6 bases between the two germline ends.

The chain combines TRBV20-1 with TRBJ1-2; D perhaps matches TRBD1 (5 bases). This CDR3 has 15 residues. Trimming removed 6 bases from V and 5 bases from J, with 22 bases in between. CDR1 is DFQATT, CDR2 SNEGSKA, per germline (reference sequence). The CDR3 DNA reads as TGCAGTGCCGATCTCCATGCAGGGTCCGTGTATGGCTACACCTTC. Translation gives CSADLHAGSVYGYTF.

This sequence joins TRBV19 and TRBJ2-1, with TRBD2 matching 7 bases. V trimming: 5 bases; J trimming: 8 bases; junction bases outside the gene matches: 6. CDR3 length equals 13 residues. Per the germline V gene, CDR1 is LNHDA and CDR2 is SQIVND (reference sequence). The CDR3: CASSQLARDEQFF. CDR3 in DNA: TGTGCCAGTAGTCAACTAGCGAGGGATGAGCAGTTCTTC.